This T cell receptor (beta chain) originates from a study of T cell responses to AZD1222 COVID-19 vaccine. On this clone: Antigen unknown.

The CDR3 spans 15 residues. Germline V lookup: CDR1 SGHRS, CDR2 YFSETQ. V lost 0 bases, J lost 5 bases, and 11 bases lay in between. Sequenced by immunoSEQ multiplex PCR; TCRdb stores in-frame clones only, minus some. The sample has about 160,000 clones, roughly 88% seen once. Study findings and constraints: Baseline seropositivity occurred in only a handful of AZD1222 recipients. A mostly white British donor set with more females was recruited, and clonal diversity was possibly underestimated.

This receptor was identified in an adult who received the AZD1222 COVID-19 vaccine. The source was peripheral blood, collected 28 days after the second AZD1222 dose. This chain connects TRBV5-1 to TRBJ1-4; weak D call: TRBD1 (5 bases). For the CDR3, the DNA is TGCGCCAGCAGCTTGGGGGGGAGAGTGAATGAAAAACTGTTTTTT. Residues: CASSLGGRVNEKLFF. Together with reference TRBV5-1 and TRBJ1-4, the CDR3 gives the full variable domain: KAGVTQTPRYLIKTRGQQVTLSCSPISGHRSVSWYQQTPGQGLQFLFEYFSETQRNKGNFPGRFSGRQFSNSRSEMNVSTLELGDSALYLCASSLGGRVNEKLFFGSGTQLSVL.